The 32 T cell receptor beta chains in this list originate from one sample, sequenced in a study of CD8+ T cells in alopecia areata (dated by TCRdb to between 2018 and 2020). In light of the paper, this sample's time point label describes: less than 25 weeks on oral tofacitinib. The treatment or condition label, read with the paper, signifies: oral pan-JAK inhibitor, 5-10 mg twice daily. Peripheral blood and lesional scalp punch biopsies were obtained from patients with alopecia areata. The library was obtained by the immunoSEQ multiplex PCR assay. To provide template for TCR sequencing, every sample had RNA extracted and reverse transcribed into cDNA. Entries here come from immuneACCESS through TCRdb and include only in-frame sequences with V and J called. Some clones fail to appear in such tables; in the studies checked, an unresolved V gene covers under half of the shortfall, and the cause of the remainder is unknown. In this sample the table shows 4,500 to 6,000 clones, roughly 70% of which occur a single time. The ten largest clones capture over 9% of the sample.

The sample consisted of skin, taken at week 24, from a patient treated with tofacitinib. Source of these receptors: a human donor with alopecia areata.

CDR3: CASSLHRDSNQPQHF. The CDR3 nucleotides read TGCGCCAGCAGCCTGCACAGGGATAGCAATCAGCCCCAGCATTTT. This chain connects TRBV4-1 to TRBJ1-5, with D possibly matching TRBD1 (6 bases). Per germline, CDR1 MGHRA and CDR2 YSYEKL. Deletions cut 4 bases from V and 0 bases from J, with 10 bases between. The CDR3 totals 15 residues.

The genes are TRBV6-4 and TRBJ2-3; tentative D call: TRBD2 (5 bases). The CDR3 loop spans 15 amino acids. V was trimmed by 0 bases and J by 0 bases, leaving 7 bases between them. Germline assignment: CDR1 MRHNA and CDR2 SNTAGT. The CDR3 nucleotides are TGTGCCAGCAGTGACTCGGCGGGTAGCACAGATACGCAGTATTTT. It yields the protein CASSDSAGSTDTQYF.

V usage is TRBV28 and J usage is TRBJ2-4, with D tentatively TRBD2 (6 bases). The CDR3 is 13 amino acids. V lost 6 bases and J 5 bases, leaving 11 bases between the germline ends. Germline V gives CDR1 MDHEN, CDR2 SYDVKM. The CDR3 region is CASREGYENIQYF. CDR3 coding DNA: TGTGCCAGCAGGGAGGGTTATGAAAACATTCAGTACTTC. Looking up the rest from reference TRBV28 and TRBJ2-4 gives the full variable domain: DVKVTQSSRYLVKRTGEKVFLECVQDMDHENMFWYRQDPGLGLRLIYFSYDVKMKEKGDIPEGYSVSREKKERFSLILESASTNQTSMYLCASREGYENIQYFGAGTRLSVL.

The chain couples TRBV11-3 to TRBJ1-3; D is possibly TRBD1 (5 bases). CDR3 length: 16 amino acids. V lost 0 bases to trimming and J lost 0 bases, with 9 bases between them. The germline V gene has CDR1 SGHNT and CDR2 YENEEA. Here the CDR3 reads CASSLDGTDSGNTIYF. The CDR3 DNA reads TGTGCCAGCAGCTTAGATGGGACGGACTCTGGAAACACCATATATTTT. The whole variable domain, filled in from reference TRBV11-3 and TRBJ1-3, reads EAGVVQSPRYKIIEKKQPVAFWCNPISGHNTLYWYLQNLGQGPELLIRYENEEAVDDSQLPKDRFSAERLKGVDSTLKIQPAELGDSAVYLCASSLDGTDSGNTIYFGEGSWLTVV.

This chain joins TRBV16 and TRBJ2-1; D unresolved. The germline CDR1 and CDR2 sequences are KGHSY and FQNENV. The V end lost 0 bases, the J end lost 4 bases, and 7 bases lay between the germline ends. There are 14 residues in the CDR3. CDR3 in DNA: TGTGCCAGCAGCCAATCCACCAAATACAATGAGCAGTTCTTC. Translated: CASSQSTKYNEQFF.

This rearrangement joins TRBV7-8 to TRBJ2-2; D unclear. The CDR3 has 14 amino acids. Germline values: CDR1 SGHVS, CDR2 FQNEAQ. Deletions cut 10 bases from V and 2 bases from J, with 14 bases between. For the CDR3, the DNA is TGTGCCACCCATCCGGGTCTCAACACCGGGGAGCTGTTTTTT. Translation: CATHPGLNTGELFF.

This clone was counted a few times. V is TRBV5-8 and J is TRBJ1-4, with 8 bases lining up with TRBD1. The CDR3 contains 15 residues. J lost 5 bases, V lost 2 bases, and 5 bases had no gene match. CDR1 and CDR2 from the germline V gene are SGHTS and YDEGEE. This CDR3 reads CASSFSRQGNEKLFF. Written as DNA, the CDR3 is TGTGCCAGCAGCTTTTCGAGACAGGGGAATGAAAAACTGTTTTTT.

This clone was recorded a few times. The V call is TRBV15, the J call TRBJ2-2, with a tentative D call TRBD2 (5 bases). Germline assignment: CDR1 LNHNV and CDR2 YYDKDF (reference sequence). The CDR3 is 14 residues long. The V gene lost 8 bases and the J gene lost 1 base, with 11 bases spanning the gap. The CDR3 sequence: CATWNRGNTGELFF. The CDR3 DNA reads TGTGCCACCTGGAACCGGGGGAACACCGGGGAGCTGTTTTTT.

In DNA form, the CDR3 reads TGCGCCAGCAGCGGGGGGCTGGGGAGGCCCCAGCATTTT. Translating gives CASSGGLGRPQHF. This rearrangement joins TRBV5-1 to TRBJ1-5, with D tentatively TRBD1 (6 bases). CDR3 length: 13 amino acids. Per germline, CDR1 SGHRS and CDR2 YFSETQ. V was pared by 4 bases and J by 9 bases, with 14 bases between.

V usage is TRBV5-1 and J usage is TRBJ2-2, with D uncertain. The CDR3 loop spans 12 amino acids. Between the trimmed V and J ends, which lost 5 bases and 5 bases, there was a span of 7 bases. Germline V gene data show CDR1 as SGHRS and CDR2 as YFSETQ. The CDR3 nucleotides read TGCGCCAGCAGTCCGCCTACCGGGGAGCTGTTTTTT. Translation gives CASSPPTGELFF.

The chain employs TRBV5-6 and TRBJ1-2, with D unclear. V lost 0 bases and J 3 bases, leaving 12 bases between the germline ends. The CDR3 is 15 amino acids. Germline V gene sequence: CDR1 SGHDT, CDR2 YYEEEE. The CDR3: CASSLGAGLYYGYTF. The DNA of the CDR3 is TGTGCCAGCAGCTTGGGTGCGGGCTTGTACTATGGCTACACCTTC. The full variable domain, completed using reference TRBV5-6 and TRBJ1-2, is DAGVTQSPTHLIKTRGQQVTLRCSPKSGHDTVSWYQQALGQGPQFIFQYYEEEERQRGNFPDRFSGHQFPNYSSELNVNALLLGDSALYLCASSLGAGLYYGYTFGSGTRLTVV.

The chain employs TRBV30 and TRBJ1-5; weak D call: TRBD1 (6 bases). With 1 base removed from V and 0 bases from J, the gap between germline ends came to 25 bases. This CDR3 contains 20 residues. CDR1 is GTSNPN and CDR2 is SVGIG in the germline V gene (reference sequence). The CDR3 region has the DNA TGTGCCTGGAGTGAACCATCACAGGGTTGGGAGGGCTATAGCAATCAGCCCCAGCATTTT. Amino acid sequence: CAWSEPSQGWEGYSNQPQHF.

The gene calls are TRBV9 and TRBJ1-5; D is perhaps TRBD1 (6 bases). The V and J ends lost 5 bases and 5 bases respectively, with 17 bases between them. This CDR3 spans 15 amino acids. Germline CDR1 and CDR2: SGDLS and YYNGEE. CDR3 protein: CASSRGGDQYQPQHF. The CDR3 bases are TGTGCCAGCAGTAGAGGGGGGGATCAGTATCAGCCCCAGCATTTT.

This clone was counted only a few times. The chain carries TRBV5-1 and TRBJ1-2, with TRBD1 as a possible D gene (5 bases). Germline values: CDR1 SGHRS, CDR2 YFSETQ. This CDR3 is 12 amino acids long. Trimming pared 5 bases from V and 8 bases from J, leaving 13 bases between. The CDR3, as DNA: TGCGCCAGCAGAGGGGTGTGGGACGGCTACACCTTC. Translated, it gives CASRGVWDGYTF. Full variable domain (missing parts from reference TRBV5-1 and TRBJ1-2): KAGVTQTPRYLIKTRGQQVTLSCSPISGHRSVSWYQQTPGQGLQFLFEYFSETQRNKGNFPGRFSGRQFSNSRSEMNVSTLELGDSALYLCASRGVWDGYTFGSGTRLTVV.

This clone has only one observation. The chain uses TRBV11-2 and TRBJ2-7; D is perhaps TRBD2 (5 bases). The germline V gene has CDR1 SGHAT and CDR2 FQNNGV. This CDR3 has 15 amino acids. V gave up 9 bases and J gave up 2 bases, with 20 bases separating them. The CDR3 bases are TGTGCCAGGAGCCGAGAGAGGGTCGGAACCTACGAGCAGTACTTC. It specifies CARSRERVGTYEQYF.

V and J are TRBV5-1 and TRBJ2-2, with a tentative D call TRBD1 (5 bases). This CDR3 contains 16 residues. V dropped 0 bases and J dropped 1 base, with 10 bases sitting between them. CDR1 and CDR2 from the germline V gene are SGHRS and YFSETQ. CDR3 protein: CASSLDAQVNTGELFF. In DNA, the CDR3 is TGCGCCAGCAGCTTGGATGCACAGGTGAACACCGGGGAGCTGTTTTTT.

The chain has TRBV7-2 and TRBJ2-7, with TRBD1 as a possible D gene (5 bases). Deletions cut 7 bases from V and 1 base from J, with 17 bases between. The CDR3 contains 15 residues. Germline V CDR1 and CDR2: SGHTA, FQGNSA. In DNA form, the CDR3 reads TGTGCCAGCACCCCCCCAGGGCAGCGATCCTACGAGCAGTACTTC. Protein product: CASTPPGQRSYEQYF.

The rearrangement joins TRBV6-6 to TRBJ2-1; 7 bases map to TRBD2. Germline V gives CDR1 MNHNY, CDR2 SVGAGI (reference sequence). The CDR3 is made up of 14 amino acids. V shed 7 bases and J 2 bases; nucleotides not matched to a gene: 5. This CDR3 is CASTHGGTYNEQFF. The CDR3 DNA sequence: TGTGCCAGCACTCACGGGGGGACCTACAATGAGCAGTTCTTC.

The CDR3 protein is CASSEWPRAGYPGEQYF. CDR3 in DNA: TGTGCCAGCAGTGAATGGCCCAGGGCCGGGTACCCGGGCGAGCAGTACTTC. The chain is built from TRBV25-1 and TRBJ2-7, with a tentative D call TRBD1 (5 bases). The V end lost 1 base, the J end lost 6 bases, and 22 bases lay between the germline ends. The CDR3 runs to 17 residues. Germline CDR1 is MGHDK and CDR2 is SYGVNS.

The table lists this clone with a few counts. The CDR3 DNA sequence: TGTGCCAGCGCCGGGACAGTGAACACTGAAGCTTTCTTT. Translated: CASAGTVNTEAFF. The J gene is TRBJ1-1, the V gene TRBV2, with 7 bases identical to TRBD1. CDR1 is SNHLY, CDR2 FYNNEI, per germline. Trimming cost V 8 bases and J 0 bases; bases outside gene matches: 3. This CDR3 is built from 13 residues. The variable domain in full, with the rest retrieved from reference TRBV2 and TRBJ1-1, is EPEVTQTPSHQVTQMGQEVILRCVPISNHLYFYWYRQILGQKVEFLVSFYNNEISEKSEIFDDQFSVERPDGSNFTLKIRSTKLEDSAMYFCASAGTVNTEAFFGQGTRLTVV.

In this sample, this clone turned up a few times. The chain has TRBV6-5 and TRBJ2-1; 12 positions match TRBD2. The CDR3 length is 15 residues. V was pared by 5 bases and J by 6 bases, with 5 bases of the junction left unmatched. Germline CDR1 is MNHEY and CDR2 is SVGAGI. This chain's CDR3 is CASSPPGLAGNEQFF. The CDR3, as DNA: TGTGCCAGCAGTCCACCGGGACTAGCGGGCAATGAGCAGTTCTTC.

This clone has only one observation. This CDR3 reads CASSQDLGQGNQETQYF. The CDR3 DNA is TGCGCCAGCAGCCAAGATCTCGGGCAGGGCAACCAAGAGACCCAGTACTTC. The chain uses TRBV4-1 and TRBJ2-5; the D gene is possibly TRBD1 (5 bases). This CDR3 has 17 amino acids. V lost 0 bases and J lost 0, with 14 bases in between. Per germline, CDR1 MGHRA and CDR2 YSYEKL.

V and J are TRBV2 and TRBJ2-3; D not certain. The germline gives CDR1 SNHLY, CDR2 FYNNEI. V shed 7 bases and J shed 4 bases, with 24 bases lying between them. This CDR3 is built from 17 residues. The CDR3 here is CASNLLGPPAVPDTQYF. CDR3 nucleotides: TGTGCCAGCAACCTATTAGGGCCCCCCGCGGTTCCAGATACGCAGTATTTT.

The chain uses TRBV5-1 and TRBJ2-5, with D perhaps assigned TRBD1 or TRBD2 (5 bases each). This CDR3 has 14 residues. Germline V gives CDR1 SGHRS, CDR2 YFSETQ. Trimming shortened V by 4 bases and J by 0 bases, and 10 bases separated the two germline ends. The CDR3 DNA reads as TGCGCCAGCAGCCTGGGACCGAACCAAGAGACCCAGTACTTC. It yields the protein CASSLGPNQETQYF.

The rearrangement links TRBV6-6 to TRBJ2-7, with D uncertain. The CDR3 consists of 11 residues. Trimming left V 4 bases short and J 2 bases short, with 3 bases between. CDR1 is MNHNY, CDR2 SVGAGI, per germline (reference sequence). The CDR3: CASSFAYEQYF. The CDR3, as DNA: TGTGCCAGCAGTTTCGCCTACGAGCAGTACTTC.

Only one count was recorded for this clone. The chain couples TRBV18 to TRBJ2-1; 7 bases are shared with TRBD2. Germline trimming cut 3 bases from V and 0 bases from J; bases unmatched to any gene: 11. Per the germline V gene, CDR1 is KGHSH and CDR2 is LQKENI. This CDR3 has 18 residues. CDR3 nucleotides: TGTGCCAGCTCACCCCAGCGGGACGTCTTTAGCTCCTACAATGAGCAGTTCTTC. Protein product: CASSPQRDVFSSYNEQFF.

The J gene is TRBJ2-3, the V gene TRBV11-1; D is uncertain. The CDR3 length is 16 residues. Germline assignment: CDR1 SGHAT and CDR2 FQDESV (reference sequence). Deletions cut 4 bases from V and 0 bases from J, with 14 bases between. The CDR3 here is CASSSASPLSTDTQYF. CDR3 in DNA: TGTGCCAGCAGCTCCGCAAGTCCCCTTAGCACAGATACGCAGTATTTT.

The V and J genes are TRBV6-1 and TRBJ2-7; 7 bases fit TRBD2. Germline-derived CDR1 and CDR2 are MNHNS and SASEGT. The CDR3 spans 11 residues. The V and J ends lost 8 bases and 3 bases, in that order; junction bases with no gene match: 1. DNA of the CDR3: TGTGCCAGCGGGAGGGGCTACGAGCAGTACTTC. It specifies CASGRGYEQYF.

This chain links TRBV30 with TRBJ2-3; no clear D gene. Germline V gene lookup returns CDR1 GTSNPN and CDR2 SVGIG (reference sequence). The CDR3 runs to 12 residues. V lost 5 bases and J 8 bases, leaving 14 bases between the germline ends. CDR3 nucleotides: TGTGCCTGGGTGACTGGGGATGTTACGCAGTATTTT. This translates into CAWVTGDVTQYF.

The V and J genes are TRBV6-5 and TRBJ1-2; 11 bases match TRBD1. Germline V gene data show CDR1 as MNHEY and CDR2 as SVGAGI. CDR3 length equals 14 residues. Trimming removed 5 bases from V and 8 bases from J; junction bases left unmatched: 7. CDR3 region: CASSPYRTGGGYTF. The CDR3 coding sequence is TGTGCCAGCAGTCCCTATCGGACAGGGGGCGGCTACACCTTC.

This chain uses TRBV27 with TRBJ2-7; TRBD1 agrees at 8 bases. The CDR3 loop spans 14 amino acids. Trimming removed 5 bases from V and 4 bases from J; junction bases left unmatched: 7. From germline, CDR1 is MNHEY and CDR2 SMNVEV (reference sequence). The CDR3 loop is CASSPRDRTYEQYF. CDR3 DNA: TGTGCCAGCAGTCCCCGGGACAGGACGTACGAGCAGTACTTC.

CDR3 DNA sequence: TGTGCCAGCAGCGCCGGGACAGGTGGTCGGGGAAACACCATATATTTT. It translates to CASSAGTGGRGNTIYF. The rearrangement links TRBV7-9 to TRBJ1-3, with 8 bases lining up with TRBD1. After removal of 5 bases from V and 4 bases from J, the junction contained 10 bases not matched to a gene. This CDR3 comprises 16 residues. The V gene's germline CDR1 is SEHNR and CDR2 FQNEAQ (reference sequence).